This TCR beta chain was documented in a study of T-cell memory formation after mild COVID-19. Study-level background: TCR clusters were mostly confined to one donor each. Findings and limits, study-wide: Some clones that responded turned up in pre-infection memory, which suggests that cross-reactive memory joined in. Clones that contracted from day 15 to 85 had balanced CD4/CD8; later expanders were CD4+ biased.

Concerning this clonotype: Antigen: not known.

Using constant-segment primers, 5'RACE produced TCR alpha and TCR beta cDNA libraries carrying sample barcodes and UMIs. In TCRdb, the 5' RACE reads were re-called with MiXCR into one record per CDR3 protein. This table has roughly 150,000 distinct CDR3 sequences, approximately 25% appearing once. The CDR3 runs 14 residues. Germline V lookup: CDR1 SGHRS, CDR2 YFSETQ. With V trimmed by 3 bases and J by 2 bases, 1 base remained unmatched. This chain links TRBV5-1 with TRBJ2-7; 11 bases match TRBD1. This TCR was recovered from an adult woman who had mild COVID-19 (a few samples of this study predate the infection). Cell type and time point are not known. The sample taken for sequencing was PBMCs or a T cell subset sorted from them (not recorded which). CDR3: CASSSGQGAYEQYF. Written as DNA, the CDR3 is TGCGCCAGCAGCTCGGGACAGGGGGCCTACGAGCAGTACTTC.